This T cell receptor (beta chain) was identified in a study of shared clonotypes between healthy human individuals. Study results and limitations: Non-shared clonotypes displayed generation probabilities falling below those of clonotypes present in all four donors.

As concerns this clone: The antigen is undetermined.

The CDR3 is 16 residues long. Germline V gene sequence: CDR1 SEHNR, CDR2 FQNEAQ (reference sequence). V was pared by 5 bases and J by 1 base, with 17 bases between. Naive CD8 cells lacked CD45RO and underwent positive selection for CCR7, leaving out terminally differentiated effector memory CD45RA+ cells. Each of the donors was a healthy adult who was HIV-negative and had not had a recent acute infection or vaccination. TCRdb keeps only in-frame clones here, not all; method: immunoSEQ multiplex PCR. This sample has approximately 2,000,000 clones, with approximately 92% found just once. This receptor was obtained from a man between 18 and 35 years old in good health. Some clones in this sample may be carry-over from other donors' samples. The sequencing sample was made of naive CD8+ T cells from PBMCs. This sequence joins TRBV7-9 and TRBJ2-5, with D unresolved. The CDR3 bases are TGTGCCAGCAGCCCATACAGAGATCGTATCCAAGAGACCCAGTACTTC. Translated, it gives CASSPYRDRIQETQYF.